Below are 8 T cell receptor beta chains sequenced from a single sample in a study of beta chain features in type 1 diabetes. Regarding the study as a whole: Moderate but significant shortening of TCRB CDR3s was recorded in all four CD4+ subsets from Type 1 diabetes patients.

The investigators reverse transcribed all of the isolated RNA, so they sequenced expressed TCRB transcripts. Using immunoSEQ multiplex PCR, the repertoire was profiled, and TCRdb retains in-frame clones only, with some absent. This sample carries about 270,000 clones, roughly an eighth of them seen once, and the ten largest clones take 0.015% to 0.02%. These receptors have no identified antigens. Sequenced material: naive CD4+ T cells from blood. The receptors were sampled from a man younger than 40 with type 1 diabetes.

This clone came up a few times. V is TRBV19 and J is TRBJ2-1; D possibly corresponds to TRBD1 (6 bases). The germline V gene has CDR1 LNHDA and CDR2 SQIVND (reference sequence). The CDR3 is 15 amino acids. Trimming shortened V by 1 base and J by 5 bases, and 12 bases separated the two germline ends. The CDR3 protein is CASSIAPTGHNEQFF. CDR3 bases: TGTGCCAGTAGTATAGCCCCGACAGGCCACAATGAGCAGTTCTTC.

The chain couples TRBV10-3 to TRBJ2-3; possibly TRBD1 for D (6 bases). Per germline, CDR1 ENHRY and CDR2 SYGVKD. Deletions cut 5 bases from V and 1 base from J, with 13 bases between. The CDR3 is 15 residues long. CDR3 DNA sequence: TGTGCCATCAGTACAGGGATTAGTGGCACAGATACGCAGTATTTT. Its translation is CAISTGISGTDTQYF.

This clone showed up just a few times. The V gene is TRBV4-2, the J gene TRBJ2-7, with TRBD2 as a possible D gene (5 bases). The germline V gene encodes CDR1 LGHNA and CDR2 YNFKEQ. The CDR3 consists of 16 residues. Trimming cost V 1 base and J 3 bases, with 16 bases left between them. The CDR3 sequence: CASSQGPAGVSYEQYF. The DNA of the CDR3 is TGTGCCAGCAGCCAAGGGCCTGCGGGTGTCAGCTACGAGCAGTACTTC.

There are a few counts of this clone. V and J are TRBV29-1 and TRBJ2-7, with D tentatively TRBD2 (5 bases). CDR1 and CDR2 from the germline V gene are SQVTM and ANQGSEA. V lost 3 bases, J lost 5 bases, and 14 bases lay in between. The CDR3 loop spans 13 amino acids. CDR3 sequence (DNA): TGCAGCGTTGACCGGGGAAAAGGCGACGAGCAGTACTTC. Translated, it gives CSVDRGKGDEQYF.

A few counts support this clone. V usage is TRBV2 and J usage is TRBJ2-1, with TRBD1 matching 7 bases. This CDR3 region has 15 residues. V lost 5 bases and J lost 4; bases outside the gene matches: 8. The germline V gene encodes CDR1 SNHLY and CDR2 FYNNEI. The CDR3 reads CASSRYRGAYNEQFF. DNA for the CDR3: TGTGCCAGCAGTCGGTACAGGGGCGCGTACAATGAGCAGTTCTTC.

The CDR3, as DNA: TGTGCCAGTACTACTCCCCGACAGGGCGGCAAAAACATTCAGTACTTC. It encodes CASTTPRQGGKNIQYF. The V call is TRBV19, the J call TRBJ2-4, with 7 bases aligning to TRBD1. The germline V gene has CDR1 LNHDA and CDR2 SQIVND (reference sequence). CDR3 length equals 16 residues. The ends lost 7 bases at V and 3 bases at J; junction bases unmatched: 12. The variable domain in full, completed from reference TRBV19 and TRBJ2-4, reads DGGITQSPKYLFRKEGQNVTLSCEQNLNHDAMYWYRQDPGQGLRLIYYSQIVNDFQKGDIAEGYSVSREKKESFPLTVTSAQKNPTAFYLCASTTPRQGGKNIQYFGAGTRLSVL.

The rearrangement uses TRBV15 and TRBJ2-7; 10 nucleotides agree with TRBD1. The CDR3 runs to 16 residues. J lost 2 bases, V lost 1 base, and 5 bases had no gene match. Germline V gene data show CDR1 as LNHNV and CDR2 as YYDKDF (reference sequence). CDR3 in DNA: TGTGCCACCAGCAGAGGAGCCGGGACAGGGGCCTACGAGCAGTACTTC. It is translated as CATSRGAGTGAYEQYF.

This clone was found a few times. This chain connects TRBV2 to TRBJ2-7; TRBD1 is a possible D gene (6 bases). CDR1 and CDR2 from the germline V gene are SNHLY and FYNNEI. V was clipped by 7 bases and J by 6 bases, with 16 bases between them. The CDR3 contains 13 residues. The DNA for the CDR3 is TGTGCCAGCACAAGGGACACGCGAGGCGAGCAGTACTTC. Encoded protein: CASTRDTRGEQYF. The full variable domain, in which reference TRBV2 and TRBJ2-7 provide the parts outside the CDR3, is EPEVTQTPSHQVTQMGQEVILRCVPISNHLYFYWYRQILGQKVEFLVSFYNNEISEKSEIFDDQFSVERPDGSNFTLKIRSTKLEDSAMYFCASTRDTRGEQYFGPGTRLTVT.